The T cell receptor beta chain under discussion was sequenced for a study of beta chain features in type 1 diabetes. General study findings and limits: Whether HLA type affects TCRB rearrangement stayed undetermined in the present work. TCRB CDR3s were moderately but significantly shorter in Type 1 diabetes patients in all four CD4+ subsets. Naive, central memory and regulatory TCRB repertoires appeared more similar among patients than healthy donors.

Every bit of the isolated RNA underwent reverse transcription, so sequencing read expressed TCRB transcripts. Method: immunoSEQ multiplex PCR; TCRdb's copy keeps in-frame clones and lacks some. The data show 350,000 to 450,000 clones, roughly 16% seen once. Germline assignment: CDR1 SQVTM and CDR2 ANQGSEA. The CDR3 is 14 amino acids. V lost 7 bases to trimming and J lost 6 bases; unmatched junction nucleotides: 14. Comments on this clone: Its specificity is not known.

The sample consisted of naive CD4+ T cells from blood. The rearrangement links TRBV29-1 to TRBJ2-5; 7 nucleotides match TRBD1. This receptor was taken from a woman younger than 35 in good health. The CDR3 loop is CSAETGYGLQTQYF. In DNA form, the CDR3 reads TGCAGCGCCGAGACAGGGTATGGGCTACAGACCCAGTACTTC.